This T cell receptor (beta chain) is drawn from a study of shared clonotypes between healthy human individuals. General study results and limits: Clonotype sharing across donors was expected to vary with sequencing depth.

When replicate PCRs were run on sorted subsets, they used around 0.2 ug DNA, about 31,000 T cell genomes. TCRdb's copy holds only in-frame clones and misses some; the assay was immunoSEQ multiplex PCR. The sample contains over a million clones, 95% to 99% of which appear only once. Points on this clone: Its matching antigen is unknown.

This CDR3 has 17 residues. Germline V gives CDR1 LNHNV, CDR2 YYDKDF (reference sequence). With 4 bases clipped from V and 2 bases from J, the junction kept 7 bases outside the gene matches. Sequencing input: naive CD4+ T cells sorted from blood. Subset specified: CD45RA+ positively selected. This receptor was taken from a man aged 25 to 40 in good health. The chain couples TRBV15 to TRBJ1-4; 10 bases line up with TRBD1. CDR3 sequence reads: CATSTRDRGLTNEKLFF. In DNA, the CDR3 is TGTGCCACCAGCACCCGGGACAGGGGATTGACTAATGAAAAACTGTTTTTT.